These T cell receptor beta chains were read from a single sample in a study of T cell repertoires in cytomegalovirus infection. Each CDR3 protein gets one entry after TCRdb re-called the reads with MiXCR. The sample yields about 740,000 distinct CDR3 sequences, approximately 34% seen once. The source material was PBMCs. The receptor source for this set is a human donor in good health (CMV status not recorded). Some clones in this sample may be carry-over from other donors' samples. Both conserved end residues are part of each CDR3. The D gene is left open where the match is weak. Size tells how often a clone was seen (once, few, many) or the class of an expanded clone, and some rows leave it out.

V gene,CDR3 length,J gene,clone size,D gene,CDR3 protein,CDR3 DNA
TRBV6-2/TRBV6-3,12,TRBJ2-1,many,NA,CASTLVLGEQFF,TGTGCCAGCACCCTAGTACTCGGGGAGCAGTTCTTC
TRBV6-4,16,TRBJ1-5,few,NA,CASSDSRQLRNQPQHF,TGTGCCAGCAGTGACTCACGGCAATTGAGAAATCAGCCCCAGCATTTT
TRBV5-6,20,TRBJ2-6,few,TRBD1,CASSPSRGRSLSSGANVLTF,TGTGCCAGCAGCCCCTCGAGGGGGCGGAGCCTAAGCTCTGGGGCCAACGTCCTGACTTTC
TRBV2,18,TRBJ2-4,once,TRBD1,CASTKDRGGVSAKNIQYF,TGTGCCAGCACCAAGGACAGGGGTGGGGTATCAGCCAAAAACATTCAGTACTTC
TRBV6-5,14,TRBJ2-1,NA,NA,CASSYEGYDNEQFF,TGTGCCAGCAGTTACGAGGGCTATGACAATGAGCAGTTCTTC
TRBV30,12,TRBJ1-2,NA,NA,CAWSVQGNGYTF,TGTGCCTGGAGTGTACAAGGGAATGGCTACACCTTC
TRBV6-5,14,TRBJ2-7,few,NA,CASSPWSRSYEQYF,TGTGCCAGCAGCCCATGGAGTAGGTCCTACGAGCAGTACTTC
TRBV5-1,16,TRBJ2-7,few,NA,CASSPRELDANYEQYF,TGCGCCAGCAGCCCGCGCGAATTGGACGCTAACTACGAGCAGTACTTC
TRBV29-1,14,TRBJ1-1,NA,TRBD1,CSANRGGLDTEAFF,TGCAGCGCTAACAGGGGGGGTTTGGACACTGAAGCTTTCTTT
TRBV4-1,15,TRBJ2-7,NA,TRBD2,CASSPGGTSSYEQYF,TGTGCCAGCAGCCCTGGTGGGACTAGCTCCTACGAGCAGTACTTC
TRBV6-1,13,TRBJ1-6,once,NA,CASTIQKGSPLHF,TGTGCCAGCACTATTCAGAAGGGTTCACCCCTCCACTTT
TRBV28,17,TRBJ1-6,few,NA,CASGQADASSYNSPLHF,TGTGCCTCGGGGCAGGCTGACGCGAGCTCCTATAATTCACCCCTCCACTTT
TRBV2,16,TRBJ2-2,NA,TRBD2,CASGGLAGSNTGELFF,TGTGCCAGCGGAGGACTAGCGGGGTCGAACACCGGGGAGCTGTTTTTT
TRBV28,16,TRBJ2-5,NA,NA,CASSLQNLGDLETQYF,TGTGCCAGCAGTTTACAGAATTTAGGAGACCTAGAGACCCAGTACTTC
TRBV28,20,TRBJ2-1,few,TRBD2,CASSLLQGAGGGGIYNEQFF,TGTGCCAGCAGTTTACTGCAGGGCGCGGGAGGCGGGGGTATCTACAATGAGCAGTTCTTC
TRBV27,16,TRBJ2-2,NA,NA,CASSLSGGGNTGELFF,TGTGCCAGCAGTTTATCGGGCGGGGGCAACACCGGGGAGCTGTTTTTT
TRBV7-2,19,TRBJ2-6,NA,NA,CASSEAAVDLGLGANVLTF,TGTGCCAGCAGCGAGGCAGCCGTTGATCTTGGCCTTGGGGCCAACGTCCTGACTTTC
TRBV10-3,18,TRBJ2-3,NA,TRBD2,CAISPSTSGRSSTDTQYF,TGTGCCATCAGCCCCTCCACTAGCGGGAGGTCTAGCACAGATACGCAGTATTTT
TRBV20-1,13,TRBJ2-3,few,NA,CSARVGVADTQYF,TGCAGTGCTAGGGTCGGGGTAGCAGATACGCAGTATTTT
TRBV27,19,TRBJ1-5,NA,NA,CASSFKAPRAPSGNQPQHF,TGTGCCAGCAGTTTTAAGGCCCCGAGGGCGCCTAGCGGGAATCAGCCCCAGCATTTT
TRBV12-3/TRBV12-4,15,TRBJ1-1,NA,NA,CASSLNRGLRTEAFF,TGTGCCAGCAGTTTAAATCGGGGTTTAAGGACTGAAGCTTTCTTT
TRBV5-5,13,TRBJ2-1,NA,NA,CASSLLPNNEQFF,TGTGCCAGCAGCTTACTCCCGAACAATGAGCAGTTCTTC
TRBV12-3/TRBV12-4,14,TRBJ1-2,many,NA,CASSLGGVNYGYTF,TGTGCCAGCAGTTTAGGAGGGGTCAACTATGGCTACACCTTC
TRBV2,16,TRBJ2-7,once,TRBD2,CASSVRGRGSILEQYF,TGTGCCAGCAGTGTTCGAGGGCGGGGGAGCATTCTCGAGCAGTACTTC
TRBV10-3,14,TRBJ1-1,few,NA,CAISEVKGSTEAFF,TGTGCCATCAGTGAGGTCAAGGGGAGCACTGAAGCTTTCTTT
TRBV7-6,12,TRBJ2-5,NA,NA,CASSHGTENQYF,TGTGCCAGCAGTCACGGTACAGAGAACCAGTACTTC
TRBV6-2/TRBV6-3,18,TRBJ2-3,few,TRBD2,CASSYPGLAGTRTDTQYF,TGTGCCAGCAGTTACCCGGGACTAGCGGGGACCCGCACAGATACGCAGTATTTT
TRBV27,15,TRBJ1-1,few,NA,CASRRWGAKVTEAFF,TGTGCCAGCAGGAGATGGGGCGCGAAGGTAACTGAAGCTTTCTTT
TRBV7-6,13,TRBJ2-7,NA,NA,CASSSDIYYEQYF,TGTGCCAGCAGCTCCGACATCTACTACGAGCAGTACTTC
TRBV7-4,15,TRBJ2-1,once,NA,CATPHRVPGLGEQFF,TGTGCCACCCCACACAGGGTCCCGGGTTTGGGTGAGCAGTTCTTC
TRBV7-9,14,TRBJ2-3,NA,NA,CASSSSQATDTQCF,TGTGCCAGCAGCTCGAGCCAGGCCACAGATACGCAGTGTTTT
TRBV5-1,15,TRBJ1-1,NA,NA,CASSSQGNVNTEAFF,TGCGCCAGCAGCTCCCAGGGTAACGTGAACACTGAAGCTTTCTTT
TRBV27,13,TRBJ1-5,NA,NA,CARSLYSNQPQHF,TGTGCCCGCAGTTTGTATAGCAATCAGCCCCAGCATTTT
TRBV2,16,TRBJ1-4,NA,NA,CASRAQCLTTNEKLFF,TGTGCCAGCCGGGCCCAGTGTTTGACTACTAATGAAAAACTGTTTTTT
TRBV6-2/TRBV6-3,14,TRBJ2-3,once,TRBD2,CASETWGGGDTQYF,TGTGCCAGCGAAACTTGGGGGGGAGGAGATACGCAGTATTTT
TRBV7-2,14,TRBJ2-3,NA,NA,CASSSTVISDTQYF,TGTGCCAGCAGTTCGACTGTCATTTCAGATACGCAGTATTTT
TRBV6-1,15,TRBJ2-7,NA,TRBD1,CASSEIGQGRYEQYF,TGTGCCAGCAGTGAAATAGGACAGGGGAGGTACGAGCAGTACTTC
TRBV7-8,16,TRBJ2-2,few,TRBD2,CASSTRLATNTGELFF,TGTGCCAGCAGCACGAGACTAGCAACGAACACCGGGGAGCTGTTTTTT
TRBV28,17,TRBJ2-1,NA,TRBD1,CASSPTLQRDRRNEQFF,TGTGCCAGCAGTCCCACCCTCCAACGGGACAGGAGGAATGAGCAGTTCTTC
TRBV7-8,14,TRBJ1-2,NA,NA,CASSLDPIAGGYTF,TGTGCCAGCAGCTTAGACCCAATCGCGGGAGGCTACACCTTC
TRBV28,18,TRBJ1-5,many,TRBD1,CASRRTGRPSSYNQPQHF,TGTGCCAGCAGGAGGACAGGCCGCCCTTCCTCTTATAATCAGCCCCAGCATTTT
TRBV7-9,14,TRBJ1-1,few,NA,CASSLSGPGSEAFF,TGTGCCAGCAGCTTATCGGGTCCCGGATCTGAAGCTTTCTTT
TRBV7-9,14,TRBJ2-1,NA,TRBD2,CASRRAGVDNVPFF,TGTGCCAGCAGACGGGCGGGAGTCGACAATGTACCGTTCTTC
TRBV28,17,TRBJ1-5,few,TRBD1,CASSLFSWTGGNQPQHF,TGTGCCAGCAGTTTATTTTCTTGGACAGGGGGGAATCAGCCCCAGCATTTT
TRBV7-2,15,TRBJ1-3,many,NA,CASSRQGTAGNTIYF,TGTGCCAGCAGCCGCCAAGGGACTGCAGGAAACACCATATATTTT
TRBV7-2,15,TRBJ2-2,many,NA,CASSSPRGYTGELFF,TGTGCCAGCAGCTCCCCTAGGGGGTACACCGGGGAGCTGTTTTTT